The TCR beta chain under discussion was sequenced for a study of blood T cell repertoires in COVID-19. Overall study context: Nucleic acid was either cDNA or gDNA, and it came from T cells, B-cell-depleted T cells, or PBMCs.

Assignment of participants to cohorts was predicated upon participant-reported clinical history. The CDR3 is 17 residues long. CDR1 is LGHNA and CDR2 is YNFKEQ in the germline V gene. V lost 4 bases, J lost 4 bases, and 11 bases stayed unmatched. In the study's own analysis: How many nucleated cells were present was estimated from reference gene primer amplification. Method: immunoSEQ multiplex PCR; TCRdb's copy keeps in-frame clones and lacks some. From that table come the V and J calls and clone size; the DNA was used to work out D and trimming. The sample contains approximately 300,000 clones, 90% of which appear only once.

The rearrangement joins TRBV4-2 to TRBJ2-4, with TRBD2 matching 9 bases. The clonotype was recovered from a young woman who had been exposed to COVID-19. Sequenced material: PBMCs or T cells enriched from blood (not recorded which). In nucleotides, the CDR3 is TGTGCCAGCAGCCCAGCGGCAGCGGGGGGCCGGAAAAACATTCAGTACTTC. Translation gives CASSPAAAGGRKNIQYF.